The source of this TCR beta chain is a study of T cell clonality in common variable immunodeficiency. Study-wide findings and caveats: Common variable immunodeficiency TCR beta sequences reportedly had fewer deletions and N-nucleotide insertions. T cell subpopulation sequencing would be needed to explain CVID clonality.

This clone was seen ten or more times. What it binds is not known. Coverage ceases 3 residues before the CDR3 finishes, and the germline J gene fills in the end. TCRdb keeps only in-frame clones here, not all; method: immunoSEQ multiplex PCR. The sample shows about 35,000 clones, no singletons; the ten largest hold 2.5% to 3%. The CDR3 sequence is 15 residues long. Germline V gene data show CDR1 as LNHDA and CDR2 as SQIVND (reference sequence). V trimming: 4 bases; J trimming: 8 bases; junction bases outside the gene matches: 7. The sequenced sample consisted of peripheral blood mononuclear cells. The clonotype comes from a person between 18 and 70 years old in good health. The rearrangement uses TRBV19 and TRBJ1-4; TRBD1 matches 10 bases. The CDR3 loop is CASSNRGQGGEKLFF. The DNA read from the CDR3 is TGTGCCAGTAGTAACAGAGGACAGGGGGGAGAAAAA.